This TCR beta chain originates from a study of CD8 T cells in ankylosing spondylitis. Study-level points and caveats: Significant enrichment of disease-linked clones was reported in matched ankylosing spondylitis synovial fluid. A motif in TCR beta, a set of fewer than ten highly homologous variants, appeared characteristic of ankylosing spondylitis blood.

Germline CDR1 is MNHNS and CDR2 is SASEGT. Trimming took 8 bases from V and 6 from J, leaving 13 bases between them. The CDR3 loop spans 12 amino acids. TCRdb itself ran the 5' RACE reads through MiXCR, one entry per CDR3 protein. Among fewer than 500,000 distinct CDR3 sequences listed, approximately 20% were seen once. To note about this clonotype: Its target is not known.

The chain uses TRBV6-1 and TRBJ1-1; D uncertain. The sequenced sample was blood, either unsorted or a sorted T cell fraction (not recorded which). The sequence was obtained from a male donor with ankylosing spondylitis. This chain's CDR3 is CASARGSPEAFF. CDR3 in DNA: TGTGCCAGCGCGAGAGGGAGTCCTGAAGCTTTCTTT.